This T cell receptor (beta chain) was captured in a study of T cell responses to AZD1222 COVID-19 vaccine. Study-wide points: All repertoire sampling was performed exclusively after the peak T cell response.

Repertoires were generated with immunoSEQ multiplex PCR, while TCRdb's copy carries only in-frame clones and drops some. The sample lists more than 100,000 clones, about 87% occurring once. Worth noting for this clone: Its antigen remains unidentified.

This specimen consisted of peripheral blood, obtained on day 0 of AZD1222 vaccination. This TCR derives from an adult in good health.

CDR3 protein: CASSLVGGDQPQHF. In nucleotides, the CDR3 is TGCGCCAGCAGCTTGGTAGGGGGTGATCAGCCCCAGCATTTT. This sequence joins TRBV5-1 and TRBJ1-5; weak D call: TRBD1 (6 bases). The V and J ends lost 0 bases and 5 bases respectively, with 9 bases between them. CDR1 and CDR2 (germline): SGHRS, YFSETQ. The CDR3 sequence is 14 residues long.